This is a list of T cell receptor beta chains from one sample in a study of cytomegalovirus exposure and HLA in healthy donors. The assay was immunoSEQ multiplex PCR, and TCRdb's table has in-frame clones only and misses some. The table shows around 99,000 clones, with approximately 76% occurring only once. Source material: PBMCs. These receptors originate from a man aged 40-49 years in good health and CMV-seronegative. Both conserved end residues are part of each CDR3. A D gene is named only where the DNA matches it firmly. Clone size is given for some rows only: seen once, a few or many times, or a class if the clone is expanded.

few | TRBJ2-3 | TRBV7-9 | . | TGTGCCAGCAGCCTTGGGCAGGCTAGCACAGATACGCAGTATTTT | CASSLGQASTDTQYF
many | TRBJ1-2 | TRBV5-1 | TRBD1 | TGCGCCAGCAGCTTGGCCGCGACAGGGACCTATGGCTACACCTTC | CASSLAATGTYGYTF
once | TRBJ1-1 | TRBV12-5 | TRBD1 | TGTGCTAGTGGTTGGTTGACAGGGGGAAGCACTGAAGCTTTCTTT | CASGWLTGGSTEAFF
. | TRBJ1-1 | TRBV5-1 | TRBD1 | TGCGCCAGCAGCTCCGGGACAGGGGGCAGGAACACTGAAGCTTTCTTT | CASSSGTGGRNTEAFF
few | TRBJ1-6 | TRBV20-1 | . | TGCAGGGACTTCGATTCACCCCTCCACTTT | CRDFDSPLHF
. | TRBJ2-1 | TRBV27 | TRBD1 | TGTGCCAGCAGTTCTGGGACAGGGGTGGGTGAGCAGTTCTTC | CASSSGTGVGEQFF
. | TRBJ1-2 | TRBV10-3 | . | TGTGCCATCAGTGAAAGTATCGGCAGGGATACCTATGGCTACACCTTC | CAISESIGRDTYGYTF
. | TRBJ2-7 | TRBV7-2 | TRBD2 | TGTGCCAGCAGCTTGGGACTAGCGGGCACCTACGAGCAGTACTTC | CASSLGLAGTYEQYF
. | TRBJ2-7 | TRBV28 | . | TGTGCCAGCAGGCAATACAGATACGAGCAGTACTTC | CASRQYRYEQYF
. | TRBJ2-2 | TRBV7-3 | TRBD1 | TGTGCCAGCAGCACCCAGACAGGGGTTGGCGGGGAGCTGTTTTTT | CASSTQTGVGGELFF
. | TRBJ2-5 | TRBV2 | . | TGTGCCAGCACCACTCGAAAAGAGACCCAGTACTTC | CASTTRKETQYF
few | TRBJ1-2 | TRBV4-1 | . | TGCGCCAGCAGCCTACTACAGGGTACCTATGGCTACACCTTC | CASSLLQGTYGYTF
. | TRBJ2-5 | TRBV6-1 | TRBD2 | TGTGCCAGCAGTGAAGCGGGGGGGAATGGCGGGGAGACCCAGTACTTC | CASSEAGGNGGETQYF
few | TRBJ1-3 | TRBV29-1 | . | TGCAGCGTTGAAGAGAATTACGGGAACACCATATATTTT | CSVEENYGNTIYF
. | TRBJ2-4 | TRBV5-4 | TRBD1 | TGTGCCAGCAGCTTGGGCCTTGGGCAGGGGGATGCCATTCAGTACTTC | CASSLGLGQGDAIQYF
. | TRBJ2-7 | TRBV10-3 | TRBD1 | TGTGCCATCAGACAGGGGGCCCGCTACGAGCAGTACTTC | CAIRQGARYEQYF
. | TRBJ1-2 | TRBV5-1 | TRBD1 | TGCGCCAGCAGCTTTTCCGGACAGGGGGCATTACTTGGCTACACCTTC | CASSFSGQGALLGYTF
few | TRBJ2-4 | TRBV7-2 | . | TGTGCCAGCAGCTTAGCGTCCAGGGGTGGAGACAAAAACATTCAGTACTTC | CASSLASRGGDKNIQYF
. | TRBJ1-3 | TRBV4-3 | . | TGCGCCAGCAGCCAATCAAATGCGAGAAACTCTGGAAACACCATATATTTT | CASSQSNARNSGNTIYF
. | TRBJ1-6 | TRBV7-9 | . | TGTGCTACCGACACGGGGATTGGATCACCCCTCCACTTT | CATDTGIGSPLHF
. | TRBJ2-1 | TRBV6-6 | . | TGTGCCAGCAGTTACTCTTGGCGGAACAATGAGCAGTTCTTC | CASSYSWRNNEQFF
. | TRBJ1-2 | TRBV7-9 | . | TGTGCCAGCAGCACCGCAGATTTAACAGAGCTTAGGTATGGCTACACCTTC | CASSTADLTELRYGYTF
few | TRBJ2-7 | TRBV4-2 | . | TGTGCCAGCAGCCAACAAGGGGGCTCCTACGAGCAGTACTTC | CASSQQGGSYEQYF
. | TRBJ2-1 | TRBV6-5 | TRBD1 | TGTGCCAGCAGTTACCCAAGGACAGGAGGCAATGAGCAGTTCTTC | CASSYPRTGGNEQFF
. | TRBJ1-5 | TRBV11-2 | . | TGTGCCAGCAGCCAAGACAGTTATAGCAATCAGCCCCAGCATTTT | CASSQDSYSNQPQHF
few | TRBJ2-5 | TRBV30 | TRBD2 | TGTGCCTGGAAAGGTTGGGCTAGCGGCGAGTACCAAGAGACCCAGTACTTC | CAWKGWASGEYQETQYF
. | TRBJ2-3 | TRBV28 | . | TGTGCCAGCCTAACCGGGGCAGGGGTAGATACGCAGTATTTT | CASLTGAGVDTQYF
. | TRBJ1-6 | TRBV28 | . | TGTGCCAGCCGCGGACAGTCTGGGTCACCCCTCCACTTT | CASRGQSGSPLHF